This TCR beta chain came from a study of shared clonotypes between healthy human individuals. Regarding the study as a whole: Naive CD4 clonotype sharing across a few donors was approximately 5%.

Germline V CDR1 and CDR2: SGHTS, YDEGEE. Trimming cost V 0 bases and J 7 bases; bases outside gene matches: 1. CDR3 size: 14 residues. Naive CD45RA+ and memory CD45RA-negative subsets were split from CD4+ cells. Deep was the level used in running the assay. Assay: immunoSEQ multiplex PCR; the TCRdb copy retains only in-frame clones and omits some. The repertoire holds approximately 2.1 million clones, with over 90% as singletons. As regards this clone: Its antigen is as yet unknown.

The chain is built from TRBV5-8 and TRBJ2-1; 10 bases align to TRBD1. Material for sequencing was naive CD4+ T cells from PBMCs. As for subset: CD45RA+ positively selected. The TCR comes from a man aged 18 to 29 in good health. Some clones in this sample may be carry-over from other donors' samples. CDR3 in amino acids: CASSLAGQGNEQFF. The CDR3 DNA reads as TGTGCCAGCAGCTTGGCGGGACAGGGGAATGAGCAGTTCTTC.